What follows are 4 T cell receptor beta chains derived from one specimen sequenced in a study of blood T cell repertoires in COVID-19. The method was immunoSEQ multiplex PCR; TCRdb's version includes in-frame clones alone and lacks a portion of them. The sample has 100,000 to 150,000 clones, approximately 89% seen once. The sample was peripheral blood. These TCRs come from an elderly woman with COVID-19, enrolled during active disease.

Only a few counts were recorded for this clone. The rearrangement uses TRBV4-1 and TRBJ2-1, with 9 bases identical to TRBD2. The CDR3 sequence is 14 residues long. Germline V gene lookup returns CDR1 MGHRA and CDR2 YSYEKL. Germline trimming cut 7 bases from V and 0 bases from J; bases unmatched to any gene: 1. The CDR3 DNA reads TGCGCCAGCACGCGGGAGGGCTCCTACAATGAGCAGTTCTTC. This encodes CASTREGSYNEQFF.

This clone has more than one count but fewer than ten. V and J are TRBV3-1 (or the pseudogene TRBV3-2) and TRBJ2-1; D not resolved. Per germline, CDR1 LGHDT and CDR2 YNNKEL (reference sequence). The CDR3 length is 13 residues. V lost 0 bases to trimming and J lost 10 bases, with 10 bases between them. CDR3 DNA sequence: TGTGCCAGCAGCCAAGACCCAGGTAGGGAGCAGTTCTTC. Amino acids: CASSQDPGREQFF.

This chain connects TRBV2 to TRBJ1-2; no clear D. There are 12 residues in the CDR3. CDR1 is SNHLY and CDR2 is FYNNEI in the germline V gene. The V end lost 4 bases, the J end lost 4 bases, and 7 bases lay between the germline ends. Written as DNA, the CDR3 is TGTGCCAGCAGTGCTACAGCCTATGGCTACACCTTC. Residues: CASSATAYGYTF. The full variable domain, with the rest looked up from reference TRBV2 and TRBJ1-2, is EPEVTQTPSHQVTQMGQEVILRCVPISNHLYFYWYRQILGQKVEFLVSFYNNEISEKSEIFDDQFSVERPDGSNFTLKIRSTKLEDSAMYFCASSATAYGYTFGSGTRLTVV.

The rearrangement uses TRBV27 and TRBJ2-2; 7 bases agree with TRBD1. CDR3 length equals 17 residues. The J segment lost 2 bases and the V segment lost 6 bases, leaving 12 bases of the junction unmatched. Germline CDR1 MNHEY, CDR2 SMNVEV (reference sequence). CDR3 DNA: TGTGCCAGCAGCCCACAGGGGTCTAGCCTCAACACCGGGGAGCTGTTTTTT. It yields the protein CASSPQGSSLNTGELFF.